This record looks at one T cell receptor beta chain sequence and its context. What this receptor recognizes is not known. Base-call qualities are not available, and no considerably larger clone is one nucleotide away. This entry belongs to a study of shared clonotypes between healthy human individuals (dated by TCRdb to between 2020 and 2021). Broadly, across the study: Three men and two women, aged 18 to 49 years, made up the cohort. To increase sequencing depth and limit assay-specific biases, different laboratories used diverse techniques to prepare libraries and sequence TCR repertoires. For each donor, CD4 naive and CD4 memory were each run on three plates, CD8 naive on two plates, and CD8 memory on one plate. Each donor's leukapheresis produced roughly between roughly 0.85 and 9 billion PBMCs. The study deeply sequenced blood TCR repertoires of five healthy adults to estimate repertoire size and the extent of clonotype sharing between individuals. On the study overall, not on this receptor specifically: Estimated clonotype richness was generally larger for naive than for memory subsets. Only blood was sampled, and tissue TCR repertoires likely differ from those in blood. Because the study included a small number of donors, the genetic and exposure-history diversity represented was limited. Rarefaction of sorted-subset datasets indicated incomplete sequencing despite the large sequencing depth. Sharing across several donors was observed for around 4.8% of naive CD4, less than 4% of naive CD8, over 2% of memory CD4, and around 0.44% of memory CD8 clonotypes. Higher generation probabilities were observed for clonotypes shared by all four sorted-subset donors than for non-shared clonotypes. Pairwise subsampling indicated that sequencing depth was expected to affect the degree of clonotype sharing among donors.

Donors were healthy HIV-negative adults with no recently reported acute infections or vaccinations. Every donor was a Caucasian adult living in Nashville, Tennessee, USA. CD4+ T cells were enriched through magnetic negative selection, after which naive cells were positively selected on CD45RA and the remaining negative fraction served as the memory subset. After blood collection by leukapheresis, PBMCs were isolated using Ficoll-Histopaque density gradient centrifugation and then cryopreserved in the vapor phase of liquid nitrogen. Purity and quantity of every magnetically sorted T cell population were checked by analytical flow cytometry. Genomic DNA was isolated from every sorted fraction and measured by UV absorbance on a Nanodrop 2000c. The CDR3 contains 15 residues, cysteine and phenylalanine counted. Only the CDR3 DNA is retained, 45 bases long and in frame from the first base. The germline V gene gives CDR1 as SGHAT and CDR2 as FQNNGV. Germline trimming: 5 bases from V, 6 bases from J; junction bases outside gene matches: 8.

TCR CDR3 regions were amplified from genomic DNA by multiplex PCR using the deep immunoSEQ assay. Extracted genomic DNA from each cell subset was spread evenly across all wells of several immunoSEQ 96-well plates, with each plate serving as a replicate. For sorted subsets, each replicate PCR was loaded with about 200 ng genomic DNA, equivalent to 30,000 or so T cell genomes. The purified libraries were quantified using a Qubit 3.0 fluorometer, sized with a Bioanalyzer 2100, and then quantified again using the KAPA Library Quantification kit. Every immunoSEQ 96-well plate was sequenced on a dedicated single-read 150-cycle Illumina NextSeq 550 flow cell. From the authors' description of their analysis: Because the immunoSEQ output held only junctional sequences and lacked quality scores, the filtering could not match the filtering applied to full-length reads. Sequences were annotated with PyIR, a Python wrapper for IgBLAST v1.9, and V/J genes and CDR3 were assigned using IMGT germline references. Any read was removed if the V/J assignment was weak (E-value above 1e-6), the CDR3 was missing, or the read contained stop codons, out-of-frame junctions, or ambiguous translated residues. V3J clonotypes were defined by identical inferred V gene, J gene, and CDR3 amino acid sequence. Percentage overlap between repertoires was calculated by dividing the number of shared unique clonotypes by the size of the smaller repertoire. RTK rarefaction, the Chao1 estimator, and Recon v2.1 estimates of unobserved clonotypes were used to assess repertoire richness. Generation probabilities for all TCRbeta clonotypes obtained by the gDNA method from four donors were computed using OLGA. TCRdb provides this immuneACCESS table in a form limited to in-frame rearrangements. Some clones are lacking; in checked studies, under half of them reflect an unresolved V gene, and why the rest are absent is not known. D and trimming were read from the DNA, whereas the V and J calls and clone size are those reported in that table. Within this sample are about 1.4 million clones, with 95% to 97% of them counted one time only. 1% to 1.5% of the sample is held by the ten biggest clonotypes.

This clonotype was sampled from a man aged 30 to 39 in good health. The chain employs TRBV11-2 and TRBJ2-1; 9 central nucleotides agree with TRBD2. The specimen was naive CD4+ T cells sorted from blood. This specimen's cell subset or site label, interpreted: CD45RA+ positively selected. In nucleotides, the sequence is TGTGCCAGCAGCCCAACTAGCGGGTTACCCAATGAGCAGTTCTTC. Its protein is CASSPTSGLPNEQFF.